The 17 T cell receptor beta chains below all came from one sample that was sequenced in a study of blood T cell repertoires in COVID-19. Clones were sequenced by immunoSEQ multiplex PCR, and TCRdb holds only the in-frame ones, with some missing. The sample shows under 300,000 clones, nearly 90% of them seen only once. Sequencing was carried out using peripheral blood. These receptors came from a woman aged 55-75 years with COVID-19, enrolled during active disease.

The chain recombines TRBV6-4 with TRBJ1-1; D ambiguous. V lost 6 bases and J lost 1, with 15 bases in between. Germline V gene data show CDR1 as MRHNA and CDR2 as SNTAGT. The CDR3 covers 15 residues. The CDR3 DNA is TGTGCCAGCAGGGCCCCAGGAATACGGAACACTGAAGCTTTCTTT. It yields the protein CASRAPGIRNTEAFF.

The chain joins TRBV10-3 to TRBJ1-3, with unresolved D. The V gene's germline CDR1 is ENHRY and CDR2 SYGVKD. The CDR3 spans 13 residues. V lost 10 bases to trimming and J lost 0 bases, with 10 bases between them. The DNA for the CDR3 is TGTGCCACGGCGGCTAACTCTGGAAACACCATATATTTT. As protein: CATAANSGNTIYF.

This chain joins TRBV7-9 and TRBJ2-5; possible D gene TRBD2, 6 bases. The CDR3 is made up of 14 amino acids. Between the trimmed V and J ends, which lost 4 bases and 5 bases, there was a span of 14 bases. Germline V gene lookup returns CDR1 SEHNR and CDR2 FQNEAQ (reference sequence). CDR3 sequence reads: CASSSLLARETQYF. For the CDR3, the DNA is TGTGCCAGCAGCTCGTTACTAGCTCGGGAGACCCAGTACTTC.

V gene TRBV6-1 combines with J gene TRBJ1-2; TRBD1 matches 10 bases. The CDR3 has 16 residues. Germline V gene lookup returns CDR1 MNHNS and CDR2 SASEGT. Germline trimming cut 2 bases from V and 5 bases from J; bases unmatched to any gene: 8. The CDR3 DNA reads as TGTGCCAGCAGTGAACTGACAGGGGGCGCTTATTATGGCTACACCTTC. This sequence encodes CASSELTGGAYYGYTF.

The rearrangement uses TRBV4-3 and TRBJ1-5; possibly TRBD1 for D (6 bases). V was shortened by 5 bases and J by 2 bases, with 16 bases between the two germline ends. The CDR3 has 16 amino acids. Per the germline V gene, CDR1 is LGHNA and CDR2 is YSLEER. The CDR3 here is CASSAYWNRGNQPQHF. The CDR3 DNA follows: TGCGCCAGCAGCGCTTATTGGAACAGGGGCAATCAGCCCCAGCATTTT.

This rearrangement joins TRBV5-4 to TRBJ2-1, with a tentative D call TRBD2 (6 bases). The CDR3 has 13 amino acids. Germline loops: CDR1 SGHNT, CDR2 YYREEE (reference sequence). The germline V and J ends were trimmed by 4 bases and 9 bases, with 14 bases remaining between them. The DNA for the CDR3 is TGTGCCAGCAGCGGGGACTTAACATTTGAGCAGTTCTTC. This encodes CASSGDLTFEQFF.

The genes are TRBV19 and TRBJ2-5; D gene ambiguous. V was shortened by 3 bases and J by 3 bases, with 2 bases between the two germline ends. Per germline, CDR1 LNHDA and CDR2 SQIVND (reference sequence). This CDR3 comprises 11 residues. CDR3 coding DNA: TGTGCCAGTAGTATCGAAGAGACCCAGTACTTC. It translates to CASSIEETQYF.

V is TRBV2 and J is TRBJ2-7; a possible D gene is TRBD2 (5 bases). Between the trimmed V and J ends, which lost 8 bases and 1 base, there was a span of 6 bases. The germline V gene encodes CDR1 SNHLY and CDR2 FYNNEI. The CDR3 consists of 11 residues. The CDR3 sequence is CASGGSYEQYF. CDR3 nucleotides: TGTGCCAGCGGAGGTTCCTACGAGCAGTACTTC.

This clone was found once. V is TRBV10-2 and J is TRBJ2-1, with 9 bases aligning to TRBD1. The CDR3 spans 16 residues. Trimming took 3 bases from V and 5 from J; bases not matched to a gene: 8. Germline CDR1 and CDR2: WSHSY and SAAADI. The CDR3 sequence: CASSDRARQGDNEQFF. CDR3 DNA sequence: TGCGCCAGCAGTGACCGCGCGCGACAGGGGGACAATGAGCAGTTCTTC.

The CDR3 sequence is CASSLTGRGEKLFF. The CDR3 DNA reads TGTGCCAGCAGCTTAACAGGGAGAGGGGAAAAACTGTTTTTT. The chain joins TRBV7-2 to TRBJ1-4; D may be TRBD1 (6 bases). Germline CDR1 reads SGHTA; CDR2 reads FQGNSA. The CDR3 length is 14 residues. The ends were cut back, 2 bases at V and 8 bases at J, with 12 bases in the middle.

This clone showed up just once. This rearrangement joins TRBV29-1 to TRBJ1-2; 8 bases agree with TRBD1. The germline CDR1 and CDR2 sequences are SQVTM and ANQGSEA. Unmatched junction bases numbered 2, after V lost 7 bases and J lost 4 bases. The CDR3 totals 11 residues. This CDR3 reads CSAQGAYGYTF. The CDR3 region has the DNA TGCAGCGCCCAGGGGGCCTATGGCTACACCTTC. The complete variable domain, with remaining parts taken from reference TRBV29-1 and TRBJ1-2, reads SAVISQKPSRDICQRGTSLTIQCQVDSQVTMMFWYRQQPGQSLTLIATANQGSEATYESGFVIDKFPISRPNLTFSTLTVSNMSPEDSSIYLCSAQGAYGYTFGSGTRLTVV.

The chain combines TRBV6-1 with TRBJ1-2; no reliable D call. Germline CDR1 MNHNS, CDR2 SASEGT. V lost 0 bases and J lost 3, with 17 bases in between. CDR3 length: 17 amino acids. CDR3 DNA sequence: TGTGCCAGCAGTGAAGCGTACGAGACGGGAACTTACTATGGCTACACCTTC. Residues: CASSEAYETGTYYGYTF.

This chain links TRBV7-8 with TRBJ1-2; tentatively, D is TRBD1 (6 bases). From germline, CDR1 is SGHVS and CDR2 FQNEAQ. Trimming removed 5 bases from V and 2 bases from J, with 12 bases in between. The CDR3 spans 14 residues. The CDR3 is CASSPYRENYGYTF. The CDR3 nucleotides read TGTGCCAGCAGCCCCTACAGGGAAAACTATGGCTACACCTTC.

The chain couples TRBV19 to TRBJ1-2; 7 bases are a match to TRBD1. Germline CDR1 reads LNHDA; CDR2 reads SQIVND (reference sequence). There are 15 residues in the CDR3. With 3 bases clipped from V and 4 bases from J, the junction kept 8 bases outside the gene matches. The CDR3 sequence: CASSMGLTGAYGYTF. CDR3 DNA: TGTGCCAGTAGTATGGGGCTCACAGGGGCCTATGGCTACACCTTC. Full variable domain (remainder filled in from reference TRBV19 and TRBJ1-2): DGGITQSPKYLFRKEGQNVTLSCEQNLNHDAMYWYRQDPGQGLRLIYYSQIVNDFQKGDIAEGYSVSREKKESFPLTVTSAQKNPTAFYLCASSMGLTGAYGYTFGSGTRLTVV.

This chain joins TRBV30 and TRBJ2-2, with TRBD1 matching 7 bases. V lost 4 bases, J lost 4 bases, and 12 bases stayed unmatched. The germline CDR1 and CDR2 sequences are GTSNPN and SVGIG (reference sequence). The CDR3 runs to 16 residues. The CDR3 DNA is TGTGCCTGGACGGACAGGAAGAGGGCGAGCACCGGGGAGCTGTTTTTT. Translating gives CAWTDRKRASTGELFF.

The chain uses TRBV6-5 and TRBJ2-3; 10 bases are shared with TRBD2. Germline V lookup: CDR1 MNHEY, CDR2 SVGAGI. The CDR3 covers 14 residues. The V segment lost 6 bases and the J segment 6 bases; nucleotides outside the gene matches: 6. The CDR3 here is CASSPGLAWDTQYF. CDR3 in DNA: TGTGCCAGCAGCCCGGGACTAGCGTGGGATACGCAGTATTTT.

CDR3 amino acids: CASRTGASSGNTIYF. CDR3 in DNA: TGTGCCAGCAGGACAGGGGCCAGCTCTGGAAACACCATATATTTT. The chain joins TRBV28 to TRBJ1-3; TRBD1 aligns across 8 bases. The germline V gene encodes CDR1 MDHEN and CDR2 SYDVKM. The CDR3 has 15 amino acids. The junction had 4 bases not matched to a gene; V was cut back by 6 bases and J by 0 bases.